This T cell receptor (beta chain) was captured by sequencing in a study of cytomegalovirus exposure and HLA in healthy donors. The primer mix had 60 Vbeta and 13 Jbeta primers. Profiling relied on immunoSEQ multiplex PCR, and the TCRdb table lists in-frame clones only, not all of them. This sample yields 70,000 to 90,000 clones, of which 84% are seen a single time; approximately 17% belongs to the top ten. In germline, CDR1 is SGHTA, CDR2 FQGTGA. V was cut by 4 bases and J by 1 base, with 7 bases left in between. The CDR3 consists of 13 residues. The sequence came from a man between 65 and 85 years old in good health and CMV-seropositive. Material: PBMCs. The chain joins TRBV7-3 to TRBJ1-1; D is possibly TRBD1 (5 bases). CDR3 residues: CASSSQENTEAFF. In DNA form, the CDR3 reads TGTGCCAGCAGCTCACAGGAGAACACTGAAGCTTTCTTT.